The 7 T cell receptor beta chains below come from one sample, sequenced in a study of blood T cell repertoires in COVID-19. The assay was immunoSEQ multiplex PCR, and TCRdb's table has in-frame clones only and misses some. The sample has approximately 180,000 clones; around 90% are singletons. Sequences were obtained from peripheral blood. These receptors originate from a woman aged 45-65 years with acute or convalescent COVID-19.

The rearrangement uses TRBV11-3 and TRBJ2-3; a possible D gene is TRBD1 (5 bases). The CDR3 contains 15 residues. Germline loops: CDR1 SGHNT, CDR2 YENEEA. Trimming cost V 1 base and J 2 bases, with 10 bases left between them. The CDR3 region has the DNA TGTGCCAGCAGCTTAGGATCAGGGCTCACAGATACGCAGTATTTT. Its translation is CASSLGSGLTDTQYF.

This clone has only a few counts. The chain combines TRBV4-3 with TRBJ2-1, with a weak D call TRBD2 (6 bases). V lost 1 base and J 7 bases, leaving 8 bases between the germline ends. The CDR3 has 13 residues. Germline V gene sequence: CDR1 LGHNA, CDR2 YSLEER. CDR3 sequence (DNA): TGCGCCAGCAGCCAAGCGGGAGAGAATGAGCAGTTCTTC. Residues: CASSQAGENEQFF.

This chain links TRBV5-5 with TRBJ2-5, with D perhaps TRBD1 (6 bases). With 6 bases removed from V and 5 bases from J, the gap between germline ends came to 14 bases. Per germline, CDR1 SGHKS and CDR2 YYEKEE (reference sequence). The CDR3 sequence is 13 residues long. Written as DNA, the CDR3 is TGTGCCAGCACCCTTCAGGGGTGGGAGACCCAGTACTTC. Translating gives CASTLQGWETQYF.

V is TRBV11-2 and J is TRBJ2-7; no clear D gene. Trimming took 5 bases from V and 3 from J, leaving 17 bases between them. Per germline, CDR1 SGHAT and CDR2 FQNNGV. The CDR3 covers 15 residues. The CDR3 here is CASSPRTQTHYEQYF. In nucleotides, the CDR3 is TGTGCCAGCAGCCCGCGTACCCAGACACACTACGAGCAGTACTTC.

J is TRBJ1-1 and V is TRBV6-2 or TRBV6-3; 11 nucleotides match TRBD1. CDR3 size: 14 residues. Losses at the gene ends were 4 bases for V and 9 bases for J; bases not matched to a gene: 7. The germline gives CDR1 MNHEY, CDR2 SVGEGT. The CDR3 loop is CASSFRTGGIKAFF. CDR3 in DNA: TGTGCCAGCAGTTTCAGGACAGGGGGCATAAAAGCTTTCTTT.

The V call is TRBV3-1 (or the pseudogene TRBV3-2), the J call TRBJ1-4, with TRBD1 identical over 7 bases. Germline trimming cut 2 bases from V and 3 bases from J; bases unmatched to any gene: 0. Germline V gene sequence: CDR1 LGHDT, CDR2 YNNKEL (reference sequence). The CDR3 has 14 amino acids. CDR3 region: CASSQQGANEKLFF. CDR3 in DNA: TGTGCCAGCAGCCAACAGGGGGCTAATGAAAAACTGTTTTTT.

The chain has TRBV5-8 and TRBJ2-7, with D unresolved. V lost 4 bases and J lost 3, with 5 bases in between. CDR1 SGHTS and CDR2 YDEGEE come from the germline V gene. This CDR3 comprises 11 residues. This chain's CDR3 is CASSQYYEQYF. CDR3 nucleotide sequence: TGTGCCAGCAGCCAGTACTACGAGCAGTACTTC.